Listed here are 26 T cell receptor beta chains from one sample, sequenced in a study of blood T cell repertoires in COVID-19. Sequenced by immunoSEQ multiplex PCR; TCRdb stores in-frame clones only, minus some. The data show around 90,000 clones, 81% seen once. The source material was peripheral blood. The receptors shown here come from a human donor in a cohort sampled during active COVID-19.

The CDR3 region has the DNA TGTGCCAGCAGCTCCCCGGGACAGTCAAACAATGAGCAGTTCTTC. Translated: CASSSPGQSNNEQFF. The V gene is TRBV5-4, the J gene TRBJ2-1; TRBD1 matches 7 bases. Germline CDR1 reads SGHNT; CDR2 reads YYREEE (reference sequence). The CDR3 extends over 15 amino acids. The junction had 8 bases not matched to a gene; V was cut back by 3 bases and J by 5 bases.

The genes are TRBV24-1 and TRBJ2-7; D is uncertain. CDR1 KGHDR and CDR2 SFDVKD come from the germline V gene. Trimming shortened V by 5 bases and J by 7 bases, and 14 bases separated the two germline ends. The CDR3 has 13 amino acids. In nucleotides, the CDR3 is TGTGCCACCAGTGTTCCTAGGCTTCATGAGCAGTACTTC. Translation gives CATSVPRLHEQYF.

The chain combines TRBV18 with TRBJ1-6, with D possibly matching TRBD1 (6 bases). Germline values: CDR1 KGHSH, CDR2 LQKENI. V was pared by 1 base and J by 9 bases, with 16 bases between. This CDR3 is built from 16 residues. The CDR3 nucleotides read TGTGCCAGCTCACCACTGGGAAGGGGGAACGGTTCACCCCTCCACTTT. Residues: CASSPLGRGNGSPLHF.

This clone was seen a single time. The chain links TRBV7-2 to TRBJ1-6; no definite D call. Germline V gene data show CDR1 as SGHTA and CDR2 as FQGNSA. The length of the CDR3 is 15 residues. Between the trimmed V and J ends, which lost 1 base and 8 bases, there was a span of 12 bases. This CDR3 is CASSLEYRRYSPLHF. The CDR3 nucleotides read TGTGCCAGCAGCTTAGAATACCGCCGGTATTCACCCCTCCACTTT.

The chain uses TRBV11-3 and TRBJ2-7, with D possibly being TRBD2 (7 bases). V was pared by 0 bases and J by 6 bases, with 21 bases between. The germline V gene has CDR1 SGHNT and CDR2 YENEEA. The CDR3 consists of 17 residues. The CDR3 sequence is CASSLEQSGTPLLEQYF. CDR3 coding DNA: TGTGCCAGCAGCTTAGAACAAAGCGGGACACCTCTTCTCGAGCAGTACTTC.

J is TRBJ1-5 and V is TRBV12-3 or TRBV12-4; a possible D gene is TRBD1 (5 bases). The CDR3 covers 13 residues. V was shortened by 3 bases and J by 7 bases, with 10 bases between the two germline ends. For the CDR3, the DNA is TGTGCCAGCAGTTTGCGGGACTCCCAGCCCCAGCATTTT. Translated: CASSLRDSQPQHF.

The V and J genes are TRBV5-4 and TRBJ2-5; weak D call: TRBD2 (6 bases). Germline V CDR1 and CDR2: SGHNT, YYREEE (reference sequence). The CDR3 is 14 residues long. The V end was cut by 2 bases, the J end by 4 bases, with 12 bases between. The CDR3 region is CASSFFGSRETQYF. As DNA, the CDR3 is TGTGCCAGCAGCTTTTTCGGGAGCAGAGAGACCCAGTACTTC.

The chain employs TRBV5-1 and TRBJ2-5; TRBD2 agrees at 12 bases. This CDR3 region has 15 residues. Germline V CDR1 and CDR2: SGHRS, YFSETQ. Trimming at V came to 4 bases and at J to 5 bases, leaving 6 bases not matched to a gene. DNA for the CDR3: TGCGCCAGCAGCGCCGGACTAGCGGGGCCGGAGACCCAGTACTTC. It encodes CASSAGLAGPETQYF.

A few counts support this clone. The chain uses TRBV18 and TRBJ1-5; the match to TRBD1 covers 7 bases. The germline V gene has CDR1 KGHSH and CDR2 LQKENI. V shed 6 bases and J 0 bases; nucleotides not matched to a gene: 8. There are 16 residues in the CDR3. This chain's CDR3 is CASSRGGQNSNQPQHF. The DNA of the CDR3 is TGTGCCAGCTCGCGAGGGGGACAGAATAGCAATCAGCCCCAGCATTTT.

The CDR3 DNA follows: TGTGCCACCAGCAGAGGCCCGGGAAGCACCTACGAGCAGTACTTC. It translates to CATSRGPGSTYEQYF. The chain uses TRBV15 and TRBJ2-7; maybe TRBD2 (5 bases). Germline loops: CDR1 LNHNV, CDR2 YYDKDF (reference sequence). V lost 1 base and J 2 bases, leaving 12 bases between the germline ends. The CDR3 sequence is 15 residues long.

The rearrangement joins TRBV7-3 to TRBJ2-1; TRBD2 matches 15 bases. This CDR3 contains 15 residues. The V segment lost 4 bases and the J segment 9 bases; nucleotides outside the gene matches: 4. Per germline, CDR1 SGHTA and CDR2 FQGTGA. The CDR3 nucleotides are TGTGCCAGCAGCTCCGGACTAGCGGGGGGGACTGAGCAGTTCTTC. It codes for CASSSGLAGGTEQFF. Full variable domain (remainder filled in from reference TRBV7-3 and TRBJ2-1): GAGVSQTPSNKVTEKGKYVELRCDPISGHTALYWYRQSLGQGPEFLIYFQGTGAADDSGLPNDRFFAVRPEGSVSTLKIQRTERGDSAVYLCASSSGLAGGTEQFFGPGTRLTVL.

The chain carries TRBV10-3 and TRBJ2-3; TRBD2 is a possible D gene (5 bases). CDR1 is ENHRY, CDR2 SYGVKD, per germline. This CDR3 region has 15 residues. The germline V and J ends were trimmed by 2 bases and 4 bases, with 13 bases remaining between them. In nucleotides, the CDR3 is TGTGCCATCAGTGAGGGCCTCGGGATGGCAGATACGCAGTATTTT. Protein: CAISEGLGMADTQYF.

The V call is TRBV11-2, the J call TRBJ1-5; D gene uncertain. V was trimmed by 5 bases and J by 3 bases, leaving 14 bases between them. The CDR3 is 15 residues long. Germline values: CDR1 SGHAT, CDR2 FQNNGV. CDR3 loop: CASSHSGVVNQPQHF. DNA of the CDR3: TGTGCCAGCAGCCACAGCGGGGTTGTCAATCAGCCCCAGCATTTT.

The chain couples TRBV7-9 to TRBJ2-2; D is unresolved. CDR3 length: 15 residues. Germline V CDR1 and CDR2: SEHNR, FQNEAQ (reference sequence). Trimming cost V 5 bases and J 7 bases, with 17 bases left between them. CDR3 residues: CASSNFRSTDGELFF. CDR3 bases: TGTGCCAGCAGCAACTTCAGGTCAACGGACGGGGAGCTGTTTTTT.

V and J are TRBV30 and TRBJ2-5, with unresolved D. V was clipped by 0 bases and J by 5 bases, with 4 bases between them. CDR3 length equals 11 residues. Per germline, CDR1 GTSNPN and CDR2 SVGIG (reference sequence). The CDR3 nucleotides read TGTGCCTGGAGTGTACTGGAGACCCAGTACTTC. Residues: CAWSVLETQYF.

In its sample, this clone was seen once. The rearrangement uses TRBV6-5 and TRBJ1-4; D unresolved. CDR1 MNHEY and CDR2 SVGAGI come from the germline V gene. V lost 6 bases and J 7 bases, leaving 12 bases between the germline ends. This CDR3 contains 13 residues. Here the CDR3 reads CASRPEGGEKLFF. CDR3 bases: TGTGCCAGCAGACCCGAGGGCGGTGAAAAACTGTTTTTT.

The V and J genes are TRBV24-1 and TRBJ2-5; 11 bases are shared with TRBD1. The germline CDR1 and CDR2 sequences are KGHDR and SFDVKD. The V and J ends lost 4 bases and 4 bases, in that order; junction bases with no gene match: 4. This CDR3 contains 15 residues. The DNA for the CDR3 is TGTGCCACCAGTGAGGGGACAGGGGGGGGAGAGACCCAGTACTTC. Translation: CATSEGTGGGETQYF.

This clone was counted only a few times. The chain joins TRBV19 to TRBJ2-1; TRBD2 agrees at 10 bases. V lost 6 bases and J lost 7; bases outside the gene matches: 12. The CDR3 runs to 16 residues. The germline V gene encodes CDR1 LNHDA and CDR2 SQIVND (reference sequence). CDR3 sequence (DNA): TGTGCCAGTAGCGGTCAGCGGGGGGGCGTTCCGAATGAGCAGTTCTTC. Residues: CASSGQRGGVPNEQFF.

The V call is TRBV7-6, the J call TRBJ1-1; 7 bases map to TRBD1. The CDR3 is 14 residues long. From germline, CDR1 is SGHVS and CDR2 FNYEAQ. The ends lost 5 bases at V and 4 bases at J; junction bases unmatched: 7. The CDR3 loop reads CASSLGGGGTEAFF. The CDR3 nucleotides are TGTGCCAGCAGCCTCGGAGGGGGCGGCACTGAAGCTTTCTTT.

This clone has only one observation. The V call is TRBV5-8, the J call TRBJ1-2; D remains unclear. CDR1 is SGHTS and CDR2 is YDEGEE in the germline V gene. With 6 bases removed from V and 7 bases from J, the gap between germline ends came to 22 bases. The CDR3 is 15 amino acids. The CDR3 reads CASNDEGIGLVGYTF. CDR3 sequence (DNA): TGTGCCAGCAACGACGAAGGGATCGGACTAGTTGGCTACACCTTC.

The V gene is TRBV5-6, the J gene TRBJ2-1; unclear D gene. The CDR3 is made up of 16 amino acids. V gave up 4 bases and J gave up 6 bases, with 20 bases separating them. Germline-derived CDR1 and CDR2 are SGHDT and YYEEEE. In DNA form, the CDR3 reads TGTGCCAGCAGCCCAGACTTGGGTGGTGGCGTCAATGAGCAGTTCTTC. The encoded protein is CASSPDLGGGVNEQFF.

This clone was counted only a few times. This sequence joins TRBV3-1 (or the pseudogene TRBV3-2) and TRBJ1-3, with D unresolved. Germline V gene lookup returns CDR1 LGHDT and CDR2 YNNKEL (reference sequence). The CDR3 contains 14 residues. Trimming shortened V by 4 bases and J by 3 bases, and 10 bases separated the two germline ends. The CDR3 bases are TGTGCCAGCAGCCGGGGAGGAGGTGGAAACACCATATATTTT. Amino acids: CASSRGGGGNTIYF.

The CDR3 sequence: CASSLGGANYGYTF. In DNA, the CDR3 is TGCGCCAGCAGCTTGGGGGGAGCTAACTATGGCTACACCTTC. The rearrangement joins TRBV5-1 to TRBJ1-2; no clear D gene. The CDR3 consists of 14 residues. Germline V gene sequence: CDR1 SGHRS, CDR2 YFSETQ. V lost 0 bases and J 0 bases, leaving 6 bases between the germline ends. Together with reference TRBV5-1 and TRBJ1-2, the CDR3 gives the full variable domain: KAGVTQTPRYLIKTRGQQVTLSCSPISGHRSVSWYQQTPGQGLQFLFEYFSETQRNKGNFPGRFSGRQFSNSRSEMNVSTLELGDSALYLCASSLGGANYGYTFGSGTRLTVV.

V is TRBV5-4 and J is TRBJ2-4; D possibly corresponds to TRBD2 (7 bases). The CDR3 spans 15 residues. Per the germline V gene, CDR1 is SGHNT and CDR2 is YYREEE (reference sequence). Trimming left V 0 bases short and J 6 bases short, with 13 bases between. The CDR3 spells CASSLDGGQANIQYF. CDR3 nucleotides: TGTGCCAGCAGCTTGGACGGGGGGCAGGCAAACATTCAGTACTTC.

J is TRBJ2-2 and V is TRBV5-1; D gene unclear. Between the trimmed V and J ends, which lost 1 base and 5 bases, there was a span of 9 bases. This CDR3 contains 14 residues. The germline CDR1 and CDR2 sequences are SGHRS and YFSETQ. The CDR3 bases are TGCGCCAGCAGCTTGCCTCAGATGACCGGGGAGCTGTTTTTT. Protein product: CASSLPQMTGELFF.

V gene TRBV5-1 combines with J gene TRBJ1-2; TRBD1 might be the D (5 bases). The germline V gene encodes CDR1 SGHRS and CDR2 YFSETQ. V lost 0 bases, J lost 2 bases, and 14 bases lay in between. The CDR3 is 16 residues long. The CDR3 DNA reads TGCGCCAGCAGCTTGGCCATTTGGGGCGAAAACTATGGCTACACCTTC. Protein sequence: CASSLAIWGENYGYTF.